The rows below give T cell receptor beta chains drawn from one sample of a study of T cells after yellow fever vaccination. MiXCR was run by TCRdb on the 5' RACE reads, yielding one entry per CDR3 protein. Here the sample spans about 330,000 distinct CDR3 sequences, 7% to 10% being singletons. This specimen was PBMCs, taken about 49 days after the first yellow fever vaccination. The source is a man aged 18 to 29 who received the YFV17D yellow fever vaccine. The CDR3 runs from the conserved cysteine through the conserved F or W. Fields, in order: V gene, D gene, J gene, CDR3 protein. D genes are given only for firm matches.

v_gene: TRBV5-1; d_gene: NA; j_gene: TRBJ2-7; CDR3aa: CASSIGPSYEQYF
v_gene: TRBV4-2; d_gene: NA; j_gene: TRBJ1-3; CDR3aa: CASSQDQRRAGASSGNTIYF
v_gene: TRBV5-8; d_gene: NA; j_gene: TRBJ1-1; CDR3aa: CASSLATYSMNTEAFF
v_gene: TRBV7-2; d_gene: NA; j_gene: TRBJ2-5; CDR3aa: CASSLSHSQETQYF
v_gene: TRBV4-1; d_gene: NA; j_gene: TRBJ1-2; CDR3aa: CASSQDADSYGYTF
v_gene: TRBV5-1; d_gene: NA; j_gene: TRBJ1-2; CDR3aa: CASSFRTSSGYTF
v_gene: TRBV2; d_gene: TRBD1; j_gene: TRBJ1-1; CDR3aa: CASSAGTGTEAFF
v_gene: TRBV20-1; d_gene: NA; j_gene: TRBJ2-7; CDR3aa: CSATARGSSYEQYF
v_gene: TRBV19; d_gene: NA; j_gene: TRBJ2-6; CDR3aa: CASRPVGQPLSGANVLTF
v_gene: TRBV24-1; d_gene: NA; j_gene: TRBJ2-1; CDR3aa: CATSDDPTSEQFF
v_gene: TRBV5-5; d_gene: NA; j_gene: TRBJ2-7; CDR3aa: CASRLGKDEQYF
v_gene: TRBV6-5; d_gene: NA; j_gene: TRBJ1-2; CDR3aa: CASSSGRYFEGYTF